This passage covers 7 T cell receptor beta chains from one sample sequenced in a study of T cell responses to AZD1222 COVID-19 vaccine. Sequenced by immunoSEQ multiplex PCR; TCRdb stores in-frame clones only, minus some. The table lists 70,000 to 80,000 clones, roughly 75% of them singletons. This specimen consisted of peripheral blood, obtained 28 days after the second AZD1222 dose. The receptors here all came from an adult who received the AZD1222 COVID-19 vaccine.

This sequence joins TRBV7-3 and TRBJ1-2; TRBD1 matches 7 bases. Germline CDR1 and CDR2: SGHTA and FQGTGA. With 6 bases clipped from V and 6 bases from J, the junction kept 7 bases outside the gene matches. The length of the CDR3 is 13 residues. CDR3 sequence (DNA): TGTGCCAGCAGTCCCGGGACAGATAATGGCTACACCTTC. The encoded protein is CASSPGTDNGYTF.

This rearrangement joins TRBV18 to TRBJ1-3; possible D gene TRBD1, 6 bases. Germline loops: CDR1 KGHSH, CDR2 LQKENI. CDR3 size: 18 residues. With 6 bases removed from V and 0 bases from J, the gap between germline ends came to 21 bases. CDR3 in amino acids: CASSRTNLQGISGNTIYF. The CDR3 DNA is TGTGCCAGCTCCCGGACCAATTTGCAGGGGATCTCTGGAAACACCATATATTTT.

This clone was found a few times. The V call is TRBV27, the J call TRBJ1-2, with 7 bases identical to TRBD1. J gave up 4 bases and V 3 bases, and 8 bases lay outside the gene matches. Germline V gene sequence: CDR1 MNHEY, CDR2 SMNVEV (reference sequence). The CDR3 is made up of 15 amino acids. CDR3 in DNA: TGTGCCAGCAGTTTTCAGGGGGGAGACGGCTATGGCTACACCTTC. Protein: CASSFQGGDGYGYTF.

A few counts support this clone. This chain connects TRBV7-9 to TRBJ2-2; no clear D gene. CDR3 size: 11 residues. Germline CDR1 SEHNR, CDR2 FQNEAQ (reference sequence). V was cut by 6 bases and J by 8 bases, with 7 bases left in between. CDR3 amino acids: CASRDPGELFF. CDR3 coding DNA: TGTGCCAGCAGGGATCCAGGGGAGCTGTTTTTT.

CDR3 DNA sequence: TGTGCCCGACAACAGGGGCCGAATTCACCCCTCCACTTT. Translation: CARQQGPNSPLHF. The rearrangement uses TRBV30 and TRBJ1-6, with 7 bases that match TRBD1. This CDR3 has 13 amino acids. The junction had 8 bases not matched to a gene; V was cut back by 8 bases and J by 7 bases. Germline-derived CDR1 and CDR2 are GTSNPN and SVGIG (reference sequence).

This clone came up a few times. CDR3 in amino acids: CASSEWGRVATNEKLFF. In DNA, the CDR3 is TGTGCCAGCAGTGAATGGGGCAGGGTGGCAACTAATGAAAAACTGTTTTTT. The V call is TRBV25-1, the J call TRBJ1-4; D perhaps matches TRBD1 (5 bases). The V gene lost 1 base and the J gene lost 0 bases, with 12 bases spanning the gap. This CDR3 region has 17 residues. Germline lookup yields CDR1 MGHDK and CDR2 SYGVNS.

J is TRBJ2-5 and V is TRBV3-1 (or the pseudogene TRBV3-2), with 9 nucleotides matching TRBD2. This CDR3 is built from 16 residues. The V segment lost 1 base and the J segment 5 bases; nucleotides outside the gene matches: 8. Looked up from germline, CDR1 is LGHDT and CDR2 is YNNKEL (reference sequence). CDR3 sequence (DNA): TGTGCCAGCAGCCAAGCGACTAGCGGCCATTGGGAGACCCAGTACTTC. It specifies CASSQATSGHWETQYF.